The 31 T cell receptor beta chains listed next were all sequenced from one sample in a study of cytomegalovirus exposure and HLA in healthy donors. In the PCR, 60 Vbeta and 13 Jbeta primers were used. TCRdb keeps only in-frame clones here, not all; method: immunoSEQ multiplex PCR. Among approximately 140,000 clones listed, about 80% were seen once. Sequenced material: PBMCs. These receptors were taken from a man in his thirties or forties in good health and CMV-seronegative.

This clone was found once. The V gene is TRBV28, the J gene TRBJ1-5; no clear D. The V gene's germline CDR1 is MDHEN and CDR2 SYDVKM. This CDR3 spans 12 amino acids. V lost 5 bases, J lost 7 bases, and 9 bases lay in between. CDR3 in amino acids: CASSPRRQPQHF. The CDR3 bases are TGTGCCAGCAGTCCGAGGAGGCAGCCCCAGCATTTT. Supplemented by reference TRBV28 and TRBJ1-5, the full variable domain reads DVKVTQSSRYLVKRTGEKVFLECVQDMDHENMFWYRQDPGLGLRLIYFSYDVKMKEKGDIPEGYSVSREKKERFSLILESASTNQTSMYLCASSPRRQPQHFGDGTRLSIL.

This chain links TRBV9 with TRBJ1-2, with 7 bases fitting TRBD1. With 3 bases clipped from V and 2 bases from J, the junction kept 4 bases outside the gene matches. This CDR3 region has 14 residues. The germline V gene has CDR1 SGDLS and CDR2 YYNGEE. As DNA, the CDR3 is TGTGCCAGCAGCGGACAGGGAAGGAACTATGGCTACACCTTC. Residues: CASSGQGRNYGYTF.

The gene calls are TRBV4-1 and TRBJ1-2, with D perhaps TRBD1 (5 bases). Germline assignment: CDR1 MGHRA and CDR2 YSYEKL. This CDR3 has 15 amino acids. V lost 4 bases, J lost 0 bases, and 12 bases lay in between. This chain's CDR3 is CASSPWGGANYGYTF. CDR3 nucleotides: TGCGCCAGCAGCCCTTGGGGGGGAGCTAACTATGGCTACACCTTC.

The rearrangement joins TRBV19 to TRBJ2-7; 11 nucleotides line up with TRBD1. V shed 4 bases, J shed 5 bases, and the junction held 10 bases outside the gene matches. Germline loops: CDR1 LNHDA, CDR2 SQIVND (reference sequence). This CDR3 is 16 amino acids long. The CDR3 DNA follows: TGTGCCAGTAGTACTAGGCCCGGGGACAGGGGGAACGAGCAGTACTTC. Its translation is CASSTRPGDRGNEQYF.

This rearrangement joins TRBV14 to TRBJ1-3; D remains ambiguous. V dropped 0 bases and J dropped 3 bases, with 6 bases sitting between them. Germline lookup yields CDR1 SGHDN and CDR2 FVKESK. This CDR3 spans 14 amino acids. The CDR3 loop reads CASSQDRFGNTIYF. The CDR3 DNA is TGTGCCAGCAGCCAAGACAGGTTTGGAAACACCATATATTTT.

The V and J genes are TRBV27 and TRBJ1-5; 10 nucleotides align to TRBD1. This CDR3 spans 16 amino acids. Germline lookup yields CDR1 MNHEY and CDR2 SMNVEV (reference sequence). V shed 5 bases, J shed 7 bases, and the junction held 11 bases outside the gene matches. DNA for the CDR3: TGTGCCAGCAGTCCTGTGGGACAGGGGAAGGAACAGCCCCAGCATTTT. Translated: CASSPVGQGKEQPQHF.

This chain joins TRBV6-5 and TRBJ2-1; TRBD1 matches at 8 bases. With V trimmed by 2 bases and J by 8 bases, 8 bases remained unmatched. Germline CDR1 and CDR2: MNHEY and SVGAGI. The CDR3 has 15 residues. CDR3 DNA: TGTGCCAGCAGTTACCCCGCAGGGGGCAGGGATGAGCAGTTCTTC. Its translation is CASSYPAGGRDEQFF.

The chain is built from TRBV9 and TRBJ1-1, with TRBD1 matching over 9 bases. The CDR3 loop spans 14 amino acids. V trimming: 5 bases; J trimming: 4 bases; junction bases outside the gene matches: 6. Germline loops: CDR1 SGDLS, CDR2 YYNGEE. CDR3 bases: TGTGCCAGCAGGATTGGGACAGGGAGCACTGAAGCTTTCTTT. This encodes CASRIGTGSTEAFF.

CDR3 loop: CAISEVQEWDTQYF. The DNA for the CDR3 is TGTGCCATCAGTGAGGTACAGGAATGGGATACGCAGTATTTT. V usage is TRBV10-3 and J usage is TRBJ2-3; a possible D gene is TRBD1 (5 bases). Germline V gene sequence: CDR1 ENHRY, CDR2 SYGVKD. This CDR3 contains 14 residues. The V and J ends lost 2 bases and 6 bases respectively, with 12 bases between them.

The rearrangement joins TRBV18 to TRBJ2-5; the match to TRBD1 covers 11 bases. This CDR3 is built from 15 residues. Trimming cost V 4 bases and J 3 bases; bases outside gene matches: 4. Germline V gene data show CDR1 as KGHSH and CDR2 as LQKENI. The CDR3 reads CASSRRDRGKETQYF. CDR3 nucleotides: TGTGCCAGCTCACGCCGGGACAGGGGGAAAGAGACCCAGTACTTC.

This clone was seen a handful of times. The chain couples TRBV7-9 to TRBJ1-1; D is unclear. Germline V gene sequence: CDR1 SEHNR, CDR2 FQNEAQ (reference sequence). The V end lost 6 bases, the J end lost 9 bases, and 14 bases lay between the germline ends. The length of the CDR3 is 12 residues. This CDR3 reads CASRGRSPQAFF. The CDR3 DNA follows: TGTGCCAGCAGGGGGAGGTCTCCTCAAGCTTTCTTT.

V gene TRBV27 combines with J gene TRBJ2-7; TRBD1 agrees at 8 bases. V lost 3 bases to trimming and J lost 0 bases; unmatched junction nucleotides: 4. This CDR3 comprises 15 residues. Germline lookup yields CDR1 MNHEY and CDR2 SMNVEV (reference sequence). In DNA, the CDR3 is TGTGCCAGCAGTTTCGGGGACAGGAGCTCCTACGAGCAGTACTTC. Translated: CASSFGDRSSYEQYF.

This sequence joins TRBV27 and TRBJ1-1; 8 nucleotides line up with TRBD1. Germline loops: CDR1 MNHEY, CDR2 SMNVEV (reference sequence). The CDR3 length is 14 residues. V shed 6 bases and J 4 bases; nucleotides not matched to a gene: 7. The CDR3, as DNA: TGTGCCAGCAGACCGACAGGGGTTTTCACTGAAGCTTTCTTT. As protein: CASRPTGVFTEAFF.

The chain links TRBV28 to TRBJ2-5; 7 bases align to TRBD1. CDR1 and CDR2 from the germline V gene are MDHEN and SYDVKM. V lost 2 bases, J lost 4 bases, and 10 bases stayed unmatched. The CDR3 consists of 16 residues. The CDR3 sequence: CASSLGAQGSGETQYF. CDR3 in DNA: TGTGCCAGCAGTTTAGGGGCACAGGGGAGTGGAGAGACCCAGTACTTC.

Concerning this clone: This may arise from a read error, as a much more abundant clone is one base away. V usage is TRBV7-6 and J usage is TRBJ2-7; maybe TRBD1 (5 bases). Germline V gene data show CDR1 as SGHVS and CDR2 as FNYEAQ. The V gene lost 4 bases and the J gene lost 2 bases, with 9 bases spanning the gap. The CDR3 covers 13 residues. The chain's CDR3 is CASSSTGAYEQYF. As DNA, the CDR3 is TGTGCCAGCAGCTCCACAGGAGCCTACGAGCAGTACTTC.

The chain is built from TRBV5-6 and TRBJ1-2, with D perhaps TRBD1 (6 bases). The CDR3 runs 15 residues. The V end lost 4 bases, the J end lost 4 bases, and 17 bases lay between the germline ends. CDR1 SGHDT and CDR2 YYEEEE come from the germline V gene. The CDR3 DNA sequence: TGTGCCAGCAGCACCAGAGGTGGACAGACCTATGGCTACACCTTC. It specifies CASSTRGGQTYGYTF.

This clone appeared a single time. The V gene is TRBV5-1, the J gene TRBJ2-7; TRBD1 matches at 9 bases. CDR3 length equals 14 residues. V was clipped by 4 bases and J by 0 bases; unmatched bases: 2. The germline V gene has CDR1 SGHRS and CDR2 YFSETQ. The CDR3 nucleotides read TGCGCCAGCAGCACGGACAGGGGCTCCTACGAGCAGTACTTC. Encoded protein: CASSTDRGSYEQYF.

The chain joins TRBV7-9 to TRBJ1-4; TRBD1 might be the D (6 bases). Trimming took 3 bases from V and 7 from J, leaving 15 bases between them. Germline CDR1 is SEHNR and CDR2 is FQNEAQ (reference sequence). The CDR3 has 15 amino acids. CDR3 sequence reads: CASSFTGLASEKLFF. In DNA, the CDR3 is TGTGCCAGCAGCTTTACAGGGTTGGCTAGTGAAAAACTGTTTTTT.

This chain joins TRBV5-1 and TRBJ2-3, with TRBD2 identical over 8 bases. Germline V lookup: CDR1 SGHRS, CDR2 YFSETQ. The CDR3 extends over 14 amino acids. Losses at the gene ends were 3 bases for V and 2 bases for J; bases not matched to a gene: 2. CDR3 loop: CASSWREVTDTQYF. CDR3 coding DNA: TGCGCCAGCAGCTGGCGGGAGGTCACAGATACGCAGTATTTT.

Only a few counts were recorded for this clone. The chain is built from TRBV6-5 and TRBJ1-2; D is unclear. Germline assignment: CDR1 MNHEY and CDR2 SVGAGI. V lost 6 bases to trimming and J lost 2 bases, with 16 bases between them. This CDR3 region has 15 residues. CDR3: CASSRRPGGNYGYTF. The CDR3 nucleotides are TGTGCCAGCAGCCGCCGACCGGGTGGGAACTATGGCTACACCTTC.

This clone has only a few counts. This chain links TRBV6-5 with TRBJ1-4; 8 nucleotides line up with TRBD1. The CDR3 is made up of 13 amino acids. Per the germline V gene, CDR1 is MNHEY and CDR2 is SVGAGI. V lost 8 bases to trimming and J lost 8 bases; unmatched junction nucleotides: 7. CDR3 sequence: CASRPGTGEKLFF. CDR3 nucleotide sequence: TGTGCCAGCCGACCCGGGACAGGAGAAAAACTGTTTTTT.

This clone was detected a few times. The CDR3 reads CASSFGENQPQHF. In nucleotides, the CDR3 is TGCGCCAGCAGCTTCGGGGAGAATCAGCCCCAGCATTTT. This chain links TRBV5-1 with TRBJ1-5; unclear D gene. This CDR3 region has 13 residues. Germline V gene data show CDR1 as SGHRS and CDR2 as YFSETQ. V was clipped by 2 bases and J by 4 bases, with 7 bases between them.

The chain couples TRBV19 to TRBJ2-3, with D possibly being TRBD1 (5 bases). The CDR3 is 16 residues long. The germline gives CDR1 LNHDA, CDR2 SQIVND (reference sequence). V shed 5 bases and J shed 2 bases, with 17 bases lying between them. The CDR3 sequence: CASSLSPGSNTDTQYF. CDR3 coding DNA: TGTGCCAGTAGTCTAAGTCCAGGGTCTAACACAGATACGCAGTATTTT.

V and J are TRBV11-2 and TRBJ2-2; the match to TRBD2 covers 7 bases. J gave up 4 bases and V 5 bases, and 10 bases lay outside the gene matches. This CDR3 spans 16 amino acids. In germline, CDR1 is SGHAT, CDR2 FQNNGV. CDR3 sequence: CASSLQGGSSTGELFF. CDR3 DNA sequence: TGTGCCAGCAGCCTCCAGGGCGGGAGTAGCACCGGGGAGCTGTTTTTT.

V is TRBV6-5 and J is TRBJ2-5; 7 bases align to TRBD1. Germline trimming cut 7 bases from V and 6 bases from J; bases unmatched to any gene: 11. This CDR3 comprises 14 residues. Germline V gene data show CDR1 as MNHEY and CDR2 as SVGAGI. The chain's CDR3 is CASKIGGAEKTQYF. The CDR3 DNA is TGTGCCAGCAAAATAGGGGGCGCGGAAAAGACCCAGTACTTC.

The gene calls are TRBV29-1 and TRBJ1-5; no definite D call. The CDR3 covers 13 residues. V was shortened by 4 bases and J by 4 bases, with 11 bases between the two germline ends. Germline CDR1 SQVTM, CDR2 ANQGSEA. This CDR3 is CSVGGGGNQPQHF. The CDR3 coding sequence is TGCAGCGTTGGTGGCGGTGGTAATCAGCCCCAGCATTTT.

The rearrangement links TRBV21-1 to TRBJ2-7; no check of the table's D call, TRBD2, against the DNA was made. TRBV21-1 constitutes a pseudogene. This CDR3 is built from 19 residues. The CDR3 sequence is CASSKNELAGEWSAYEQYF. Written as DNA, the CDR3 is TGTGCCAGCAGCAAAAACGAACTAGCGGGAGAATGGTCTGCCTACGAGCAGTACTTC.

The chain combines TRBV7-9 with TRBJ2-7; D gene unclear. The CDR3 length is 14 residues. Germline V gives CDR1 SEHNR, CDR2 FQNEAQ (reference sequence). V was shortened by 1 base and J by 2 bases, with 9 bases between the two germline ends. CDR3 coding DNA: TGTGCCAGCAGCTTAGTAGAAATTCCCTACGAGCAGTACTTC. It translates to CASSLVEIPYEQYF.

J is TRBJ2-3 and V is TRBV28, with D unresolved. Germline V gene lookup returns CDR1 MDHEN and CDR2 SYDVKM. The CDR3 has 13 residues. Trimming took off 5 bases at V and 0 bases at J, with 6 bases between the two ends. Here the CDR3 reads CASSAASTDTQYF. CDR3 nucleotide sequence: TGTGCCAGCAGTGCGGCTAGCACAGATACGCAGTATTTT.

The chain combines TRBV19 with TRBJ1-1; 8 bases line up with TRBD1. Germline CDR1 is LNHDA and CDR2 is SQIVND (reference sequence). The CDR3 is 13 residues long. V shed 6 bases, J shed 5 bases, and the junction held 5 bases outside the gene matches. Here the CDR3 reads CASSGQGYTEAFF. For the CDR3, the DNA is TGTGCCAGTAGCGGACAGGGCTATACTGAAGCTTTCTTT.

This sequence joins TRBV25-1 and TRBJ2-5; TRBD2 might be the D (6 bases). CDR3 length: 15 amino acids. From germline, CDR1 is MGHDK and CDR2 SYGVNS. V was cut by 7 bases and J by 5 bases, with 20 bases left in between. The CDR3 nucleotides read TGTGCCAGCACCCCCGCGGGGAGGTTGAAGGAGACCCAGTACTTC. Residues: CASTPAGRLKETQYF.